The rows below give T cell receptor beta chains drawn from one sample of a study of shared clonotypes between healthy human individuals. Some clones are missing from TCRdb's copy, which holds only in-frame ones; the method was immunoSEQ multiplex PCR. The data contain over a million clones, approximately 78% of them singletons. The sequencing sample was made of memory CD4+ T cells from PBMCs. The receptors were gathered from a man aged 18 to 29 in good health. Some clones in this sample may be carry-over from other donors' samples. Each CDR3 is given with its conserved first and last residue. Each record gives: J gene, clone size, CDR3 length, V gene, D gene, CDR3 DNA, CDR3 protein. A D gene is named only where the DNA matches it firmly. For some rows the clone size is stated as once, few or many, or as a class when expanded; others skip it.

j_gene: TRBJ2-1
abundance: -
len: 15
v_gene: TRBV5-1
d_gene: TRBD2
CDR3nt: TGCGCCAGCAGCATAGCGGGAGGGTTTTTCAATGAGCAGTTCTTC
CDR3aa: CASSIAGGFFNEQFF

j_gene: TRBJ2-4
abundance: -
len: 13
v_gene: TRBV5-1
d_gene: -
CDR3nt: TGCGCCAGCAGCTTGGCACCCAAAAACATTCAGTACTTC
CDR3aa: CASSLAPKNIQYF

j_gene: TRBJ2-5
abundance: once
len: 14
v_gene: TRBV27
d_gene: -
CDR3nt: TGTGCCAGCAGTTTCGGTCCGAGTTGGGAGACCCAGTACTTC
CDR3aa: CASSFGPSWETQYF

j_gene: TRBJ2-3
abundance: few
len: 14
v_gene: TRBV6-5
d_gene: -
CDR3nt: TGTGCCAGCACCTGGGGGGCTAGCACAGATACGCAGTATTTT
CDR3aa: CASTWGASTDTQYF

j_gene: TRBJ2-1
abundance: -
len: 14
v_gene: TRBV7-9
d_gene: TRBD2
CDR3nt: TGTGCCAGCAGCTCCAGCGGGGGCGGGAATGAGCAGTTCTTC
CDR3aa: CASSSSGGGNEQFF

j_gene: TRBJ2-5
abundance: -
len: 18
v_gene: TRBV11-2
d_gene: TRBD2
CDR3nt: TGTGCCAGCAGCTACGGTACTAGCGGGAGGGCCTTGGGAGAGACCCAGTACTTC
CDR3aa: CASSYGTSGRALGETQYF

j_gene: TRBJ2-2
abundance: -
len: 14
v_gene: TRBV15
d_gene: -
CDR3nt: TGTGCCACCAGCATACAGGTTTCCACCGGGGAGCTGTTTTTT
CDR3aa: CATSIQVSTGELFF

j_gene: TRBJ2-1
abundance: -
len: 15
v_gene: TRBV5-1
d_gene: -
CDR3nt: TGCGCCAGCAGCTTGGTGGGGGGCTCCTACAATGAGCAGTTCTTC
CDR3aa: CASSLVGGSYNEQFF

j_gene: TRBJ2-1
abundance: -
len: 15
v_gene: TRBV7-2
d_gene: TRBD2
CDR3nt: TGTGCCAGCAGCTTAGTAGCGGGGGGATACAATGAGCAGTTCTTC
CDR3aa: CASSLVAGGYNEQFF

j_gene: TRBJ2-7
abundance: -
len: 14
v_gene: TRBV7-2
d_gene: -
CDR3nt: TGTGCCAGCAGCCCCCGTGGAGGATCCTACGAGCAGTACTTC
CDR3aa: CASSPRGGSYEQYF

j_gene: TRBJ2-7
abundance: once
len: 15
v_gene: TRBV6-5
d_gene: TRBD1
CDR3nt: TGTGCCAGCAAACAAGCCGGGACAGCCTCCTACGAGCAGTACTTC
CDR3aa: CASKQAGTASYEQYF

j_gene: TRBJ2-7
abundance: few
len: 18
v_gene: TRBV7-2
d_gene: TRBD2
CDR3nt: TGTGCCAGCAGCTTAGCCCGGGGACTAGCGGGAGTTGGCAACGAGCAGTACTTC
CDR3aa: CASSLARGLAGVGNEQYF

j_gene: TRBJ1-2
abundance: few
len: 11
v_gene: TRBV20-1
d_gene: -
CDR3nt: TGCAGTGCAGGACACTTCTATGGCTACACCTTC
CDR3aa: CSAGHFYGYTF

j_gene: TRBJ2-1
abundance: once
len: 15
v_gene: TRBV9
d_gene: -
CDR3nt: TGTGCCAGCAGCCCCGGACAGTTCTCCTACAATGAGCAGTTCTTC
CDR3aa: CASSPGQFSYNEQFF

j_gene: TRBJ2-1
abundance: -
len: 15
v_gene: TRBV19
d_gene: -
CDR3nt: TGTGCCAGTAGTCGGCCCTTAGGCAGGGTCAATGAGCAGTTCTTC
CDR3aa: CASSRPLGRVNEQFF

j_gene: TRBJ2-5
abundance: -
len: 18
v_gene: TRBV9
d_gene: -
CDR3nt: TGTGCCAGCAGGAATCAGGACAGTCAGGTCCGGAGGCAAGAGACCCAGTACTTC
CDR3aa: CASRNQDSQVRRQETQYF

j_gene: TRBJ2-4
abundance: -
len: 14
v_gene: TRBV5-1
d_gene: TRBD1
CDR3nt: TGCGCCAGCAGCCCTACAGGGGGCGGAAACATTCAGTACTTC
CDR3aa: CASSPTGGGNIQYF

j_gene: TRBJ1-4
abundance: -
len: 15
v_gene: TRBV5-1
d_gene: -
CDR3nt: TGCGCCAGCAGAGGCAGGGAAGGATGGGATGAAAAACTGTTTTTT
CDR3aa: CASRGREGWDEKLFF

j_gene: TRBJ1-2
abundance: -
len: 16
v_gene: TRBV30
d_gene: -
CDR3nt: TGTGCCTGGATAAACATTCAAGGGGTCTTAAACTATGGCTACACCTTC
CDR3aa: CAWINIQGVLNYGYTF

j_gene: TRBJ2-7
abundance: -
len: 13
v_gene: TRBV10-2
d_gene: TRBD2
CDR3nt: TGCGCCAGCAAAGCGGGAGTGGCCTACGAGCAGTACTTC
CDR3aa: CASKAGVAYEQYF

j_gene: TRBJ2-6
abundance: many
len: 17
v_gene: TRBV5-6
d_gene: -
CDR3nt: TGTGCCAGCAGCTTGGGGTTTAGGGGGACTGGGGCCAACGTCCTGACTTTC
CDR3aa: CASSLGFRGTGANVLTF

j_gene: TRBJ2-3
abundance: -
len: 14
v_gene: TRBV5-4
d_gene: -
CDR3nt: TGTGCCAGCAGCTTGGAGGGCCTGGCAGATACGCAGTATTTT
CDR3aa: CASSLEGLADTQYF

j_gene: TRBJ2-2
abundance: -
len: 14
v_gene: TRBV4-3
d_gene: -
CDR3nt: TGCGCCAGCAGCCAGGACCCGTACACCGGGGAGCTGTTTTTT
CDR3aa: CASSQDPYTGELFF

j_gene: TRBJ2-3
abundance: -
len: 14
v_gene: TRBV19
d_gene: -
CDR3nt: TGTGCCAGTAGTATCCAAGGCTTCGGTGATACGCAGTATTTT
CDR3aa: CASSIQGFGDTQYF

j_gene: TRBJ1-2
abundance: -
len: 11
v_gene: TRBV20-1
d_gene: TRBD1
CDR3nt: TGCAGTGCTAGCAACAGGGGTGGCTACACCTTC
CDR3aa: CSASNRGGYTF

j_gene: TRBJ2-3
abundance: -
len: 14
v_gene: TRBV5-1
d_gene: TRBD1
CDR3nt: TGCGCCAGCAGCTTGGTAGGGGGCCGAGATACGCAGTATTTT
CDR3aa: CASSLVGGRDTQYF

j_gene: TRBJ1-2
abundance: once
len: 15
v_gene: TRBV5-4
d_gene: -
CDR3nt: TGTGCCAGCAGCTTGGGGGGGTTGGCTTCCTATGGCTACACCTTC
CDR3aa: CASSLGGLASYGYTF

j_gene: TRBJ1-2
abundance: -
len: 15
v_gene: TRBV30
d_gene: TRBD1
CDR3nt: TGTGCCTGGTCCAGTCCGGGACAGGGGAACTATGGCTACACCTTC
CDR3aa: CAWSSPGQGNYGYTF

j_gene: TRBJ1-3
abundance: -
len: 13
v_gene: TRBV7-2
d_gene: -
CDR3nt: TGTGCCAGCAGCTCTGGCTCTGGAAACACCATATATTTT
CDR3aa: CASSSGSGNTIYF

j_gene: TRBJ1-1
abundance: few
len: 14
v_gene: TRBV28
d_gene: TRBD1
CDR3nt: TGTGCCAGCAGGGGACAGGGCGGGAACACTGAAGCTTTCTTT
CDR3aa: CASRGQGGNTEAFF

j_gene: TRBJ1-4
abundance: -
len: 14
v_gene: TRBV5-1
d_gene: -
CDR3nt: TGCGCCAGCAGCCAGGCGGAGGGATGGGAAAAACTGTTTTTT
CDR3aa: CASSQAEGWEKLFF

j_gene: TRBJ2-3
abundance: -
len: 14
v_gene: TRBV7-9
d_gene: -
CDR3nt: TGTGCCAGCAGCTTAGGCTTTACCACAGATACGCAGTATTTT
CDR3aa: CASSLGFTTDTQYF

j_gene: TRBJ2-6
abundance: -
len: 17
v_gene: TRBV28
d_gene: TRBD2
CDR3nt: TGTGCCAGCATTCCTGGACTAGCGGGAGCTGGGGCCAACGTCCTGACTTTC
CDR3aa: CASIPGLAGAGANVLTF

j_gene: TRBJ2-7
abundance: -
len: 14
v_gene: TRBV2
d_gene: -
CDR3nt: TGTGCCAGCAGGGCAGAATCTCAGCTCCTCGAGCAGTACTTC
CDR3aa: CASRAESQLLEQYF

j_gene: TRBJ2-7
abundance: -
len: 15
v_gene: TRBV9
d_gene: TRBD2
CDR3nt: TGTGCCAGCAGCCCTAGGACTAGCGGGGTCTACGAGCAGTACTTC
CDR3aa: CASSPRTSGVYEQYF

j_gene: TRBJ2-5
abundance: few
len: 13
v_gene: TRBV7-6
d_gene: -
CDR3nt: TGTGCCAGCAGCTTGACCCATCAAGAGACCCAGTACTTC
CDR3aa: CASSLTHQETQYF

j_gene: TRBJ2-3
abundance: -
len: 15
v_gene: TRBV7-2
d_gene: -
CDR3nt: TGTGCCAGCAGCTTAGCGGCCCCTAGCACAGATACGCAGTATTTT
CDR3aa: CASSLAAPSTDTQYF

j_gene: TRBJ2-5
abundance: -
len: 12
v_gene: TRBV19
d_gene: TRBD2
CDR3nt: TGTGCCAGTAGTATGGGGAGCGGGAGCCAGTACTTC
CDR3aa: CASSMGSGSQYF

j_gene: TRBJ2-3
abundance: -
len: 12
v_gene: TRBV9
d_gene: -
CDR3nt: TGTGCCAGCAGCGAAAGCACAGATACGCAGTATTTT
CDR3aa: CASSESTDTQYF

j_gene: TRBJ2-1
abundance: -
len: 15
v_gene: TRBV5-1
d_gene: -
CDR3nt: TGCGCCAGCAGCCCGATCGTGGGGGATTCAATCAAGCAGTTCTTC
CDR3aa: CASSPIVGDSIKQFF

j_gene: TRBJ2-1
abundance: -
len: 19
v_gene: TRBV4-2
d_gene: TRBD2
CDR3nt: TGTGCCAGCAGCCCACGTGGGACTAGCGGGAGGGCCGTCTACAATGAGCAGTTCTTC
CDR3aa: CASSPRGTSGRAVYNEQFF

j_gene: TRBJ2-1
abundance: -
len: 15
v_gene: TRBV5-1
d_gene: -
CDR3nt: TGCGCCAGCAGCTTTGCCTCGCCCTCCTACAATGAGCAGTTCTTC
CDR3aa: CASSFASPSYNEQFF

j_gene: TRBJ2-1
abundance: -
len: 16
v_gene: TRBV5-1
d_gene: TRBD2
CDR3nt: TGCGCCAGCAGCTTGGGACTAGCGGGAGGTGAGAATGAGCAGTTCTTC
CDR3aa: CASSLGLAGGENEQFF

j_gene: TRBJ1-5
abundance: -
len: 15
v_gene: TRBV19
d_gene: -
CDR3nt: TGTGCCAGTCGCGAGGGCAGCAGCTTAAATCAGCCCCAGCATTTT
CDR3aa: CASREGSSLNQPQHF

j_gene: TRBJ2-3
abundance: -
len: 15
v_gene: TRBV6-1
d_gene: TRBD2
CDR3nt: TGTGCCAGCAGTGAATCAGCGGGAGGGCCAGATACGCAGTATTTT
CDR3aa: CASSESAGGPDTQYF

j_gene: TRBJ1-1
abundance: few
len: 13
v_gene: TRBV29-1
d_gene: -
CDR3nt: TGCAGCGGCCGGCGGGAGTTGAACACTGAAGCTTTCTTT
CDR3aa: CSGRRELNTEAFF

j_gene: TRBJ1-1
abundance: -
len: 12
v_gene: TRBV28
d_gene: -
CDR3nt: TGTGCCAGCAGTTTAGTGGGGAAGGAAGCTTTCTTT
CDR3aa: CASSLVGKEAFF

j_gene: TRBJ2-3
abundance: once
len: 14
v_gene: TRBV6-6
d_gene: -
CDR3nt: TGTGCCAGCACCTTAAGGAGCTTCACAGATACGCAGTATTTT
CDR3aa: CASTLRSFTDTQYF

j_gene: TRBJ2-5
abundance: few
len: 12
v_gene: TRBV18
d_gene: -
CDR3nt: TGTGCCAGCTCCCCGGGACGAGAGACCCAGTACTTC
CDR3aa: CASSPGRETQYF

j_gene: TRBJ2-1
abundance: few
len: 15
v_gene: TRBV9
d_gene: -
CDR3nt: TGTGCCAGCACACGAACCGGGGGCCCAGGCAATGAGCAGTTCTTC
CDR3aa: CASTRTGGPGNEQFF

j_gene: TRBJ2-1
abundance: few
len: 16
v_gene: TRBV11-2
d_gene: -
CDR3nt: TGTGCCAGCAGCCCGAAGTTGGCGGGCGCCCGCAATGAGCAGTTCTTC
CDR3aa: CASSPKLAGARNEQFF

j_gene: TRBJ2-1
abundance: -
len: 16
v_gene: TRBV7-2
d_gene: TRBD2
CDR3nt: TGTGCCAGCAGCTTAGAAGGGACTAGCGGGCTCTATGAGCAGTTCTTC
CDR3aa: CASSLEGTSGLYEQFF

j_gene: TRBJ1-1
abundance: -
len: 16
v_gene: TRBV25-1
d_gene: -
CDR3nt: TGTGCCAGCAGTGATTTAGGCAGGGGATCTCGGGCTGAAGCTTTCTTC
CDR3aa: CASSDLGRGSRAEAFF

j_gene: TRBJ2-7
abundance: -
len: 17
v_gene: TRBV30
d_gene: TRBD2
CDR3nt: TGTGCCTGGAGTGTGTCCCGGACTAGCGGGAGCTCCTACGAGCAGTACTTC
CDR3aa: CAWSVSRTSGSSYEQYF

j_gene: TRBJ2-1
abundance: few
len: 15
v_gene: TRBV6-5
d_gene: TRBD2
CDR3nt: TGTGCCAGCAGCAGGACTAGCGGGTACTACAATGAGCAGTTCTTC
CDR3aa: CASSRTSGYYNEQFF

j_gene: TRBJ2-5
abundance: -
len: 14
v_gene: TRBV5-1
d_gene: -
CDR3nt: TGCGCCAGCAGCCTCGGGACGCCAAGGGAGACCCAGTACTTC
CDR3aa: CASSLGTPRETQYF

j_gene: TRBJ2-2
abundance: -
len: 12
v_gene: TRBV2
d_gene: -
CDR3nt: TGTGCCAGCGGAGGGAACACCGGGGAGCTGTTTTTT
CDR3aa: CASGGNTGELFF

j_gene: TRBJ2-2
abundance: -
len: 16
v_gene: TRBV7-9
d_gene: -
CDR3nt: TGTGCCAGCAGCCTTCATACCCCGGCGAACACCGGGGAGCTGTTTTTT
CDR3aa: CASSLHTPANTGELFF